A single sample gave rise to the 13 T cell receptor beta chains below, sequenced in a study of shared clonotypes between healthy human individuals. Some clones are missing from TCRdb's copy, which holds only in-frame ones; the method was immunoSEQ multiplex PCR. The sample includes roughly 2.1 million clones, approximately 94% of them seen just once. CD45RO-negative, CCR7-selected cells formed the naive CD8 fraction, which excluded terminally differentiated effector memory CD45RA+ cells. The sample was naive CD8+ T cells from PBMCs. These receptor sequences come from a man aged 18 to 35 in good health. Some clones in this sample may be carry-over from other donors' samples.

The chain joins TRBV12-5 to TRBJ1-1; 7 bases agree with TRBD1. The CDR3 consists of 15 residues. Germline values: CDR1 LGHNT, CDR2 FRNRAP. V trimming: 5 bases; J trimming: 1 base; junction bases outside the gene matches: 7. CDR3 residues: CASGPPDRANTEAFF. The DNA of the CDR3 is TGTGCTAGTGGTCCCCCCGACAGGGCGAACACTGAAGCTTTCTTT. Looking up the rest from reference TRBV12-5 and TRBJ1-1 gives the full variable domain: DARVTQTPRHKVTEMGQEVTMRCQPILGHNTVFWYRQTMMQGLELLAYFRNRAPLDDSGMPKDRFSAEMPDATLATLKIQPSEPRDSAVYFCASGPPDRANTEAFFGQGTRLTVV.

Note on this clone: This specimen includes other DNA sequences encoding the same CDR3. The chain couples TRBV9 to TRBJ2-2, with a possible D match to TRBD1 (6 bases). The CDR3 spans 13 residues. CDR1 and CDR2 from the germline V gene are SGDLS and YYNGEE. The V end was cut by 4 bases, the J end by 5 bases, with 9 bases between. The CDR3 loop reads CASSQGGTGELFF. The CDR3 DNA reads TGTGCCAGCAGCCAAGGGGGTACCGGGGAGCTGTTTTTT.

J is TRBJ2-5 and V is TRBV7-3; TRBD2 aligns across 10 bases. The CDR3 is 16 amino acids. The J segment lost 4 bases and the V segment lost 5 bases, leaving 10 bases of the junction unmatched. Germline CDR1 reads SGHTA; CDR2 reads FQGTGA. Here the CDR3 DNA reads TGTGCCAGCAGCCCCGGGACTAGCGTTTCGACAGAGACCCAGTACTTC. It codes for CASSPGTSVSTETQYF.

This chain links TRBV4-3 with TRBJ1-5; D is ambiguous. CDR1 and CDR2 from the germline V gene are LGHNA and YSLEER. Trimming removed 0 bases from V and 2 bases from J, with 8 bases in between. The CDR3 covers 15 residues. CDR3 sequence (DNA): TGCGCCAGCAGCCAAGATGACGGGGGCAATCAGCCCCAGCATTTT. Amino acid sequence: CASSQDDGGNQPQHF.

The chain joins TRBV11-2 to TRBJ2-3; D uncertain. Between the trimmed V and J ends, which lost 3 bases and 4 bases, there was a span of 14 bases. The CDR3 is 15 residues long. Germline V gives CDR1 SGHAT, CDR2 FQNNGV. In DNA form, the CDR3 reads TGTGCCAGCAGCTTCTTGGCGAGAGGCGCAGATACGCAGTATTTT. This gives the protein CASSFLARGADTQYF. The whole variable domain, filled in from reference TRBV11-2 and TRBJ2-3, reads EAGVAQSPRYKIIEKRQSVAFWCNPISGHATLYWYQQILGQGPKLLIQFQNNGVVDDSQLPKDRFSAERLKGVDSTLKIQPAKLEDSAVYLCASSFLARGADTQYFGPGTRLTVL.

The chain is built from TRBV7-9 and TRBJ2-7; a possible D gene is TRBD2 (5 bases). The length of the CDR3 is 13 residues. V lost 5 bases, J lost 3 bases, and 11 bases lay in between. Germline-derived CDR1 and CDR2 are SEHNR and FQNEAQ (reference sequence). CDR3 in DNA: TGTGCCAGCAGCCCTTTGAGGGTCTACGAGCAGTACTTC. This sequence encodes CASSPLRVYEQYF.

As regards this clone: Other DNA sequences in the same sample also yield this CDR3. This chain uses TRBV29-1 with TRBJ2-2, with 8 bases identical to TRBD2. The CDR3 loop spans 13 amino acids. CDR1 is SQVTM and CDR2 is ANQGSEA in the germline V gene. As DNA, the CDR3 is TGCAGTGCTCGGGGGGGCAACACCGGGGAGCTGTTTTTT. Translating gives CSARGGNTGELFF.

This clone was seen only once. The chain's CDR3 is CASSEYPLPGMDPYEQYF. The CDR3 DNA reads TGTGCCAGCAGTGAATATCCTTTACCGGGGATGGACCCCTACGAGCAGTACTTC. The gene calls are TRBV25-1 and TRBJ2-7; D might be TRBD2 (5 bases). The ends were cut back, 0 bases at V and 2 bases at J, with 20 bases in the middle. This CDR3 region has 18 residues. Germline loops: CDR1 MGHDK, CDR2 SYGVNS.

The V call is TRBV5-1, the J call TRBJ2-1, with TRBD2 as a possible D gene (5 bases). CDR1 is SGHRS and CDR2 is YFSETQ in the germline V gene. V lost 1 base to trimming and J lost 4 bases, with 12 bases between them. This CDR3 has 15 amino acids. The CDR3: CASSLSADSYNEQFF. The CDR3 DNA sequence: TGCGCCAGCAGCTTGTCGGCGGACTCATACAATGAGCAGTTCTTC.

This clone came up once. This chain joins TRBV7-9 and TRBJ2-1, with 8 bases matching TRBD2. CDR1 and CDR2 from the germline V gene are SEHNR and FQNEAQ (reference sequence). The CDR3 extends over 14 amino acids. Unmatched junction bases numbered 10, after V lost 5 bases and J lost 10 bases. The DNA of the CDR3 is TGTGCCAGCAGCCTTCGGACTAGCCTCGGGGAGCAGTTCTTC. It is translated as CASSLRTSLGEQFF.

This sequence joins TRBV2 and TRBJ2-5; perhaps D is TRBD1 or TRBD2 (6 bases each). Trimming shortened V by 6 bases and J by 4 bases, and 18 bases separated the two germline ends. The CDR3 is made up of 15 amino acids. Germline assignment: CDR1 SNHLY and CDR2 FYNNEI. This CDR3 reads CASSPGGGGRETQYF. The CDR3 DNA reads TGTGCCAGCAGCCCCGGGGGTGGGGGCAGAGAGACCCAGTACTTC.

This clone came up once. This chain uses TRBV6-1 with TRBJ2-1, with D perhaps matching TRBD1 or TRBD2 (5 bases each). Germline CDR1 is MNHNS and CDR2 is SASEGT. The CDR3 consists of 19 residues. The ends were cut back, 2 bases at V and 5 bases at J, with 25 bases in the middle. CDR3: CASSESAGTILRVNNEQFF. In DNA, the CDR3 is TGTGCCAGCAGTGAATCCGCAGGGACCATTTTACGGGTTAACAATGAGCAGTTCTTC.

The rearrangement joins TRBV7-2 to TRBJ2-7, with 8 bases aligning to TRBD1. CDR1 is SGHTA and CDR2 is FQGNSA in the germline V gene. J was trimmed by 7 bases and V by 5 bases; bases with no gene match: 10. The length of the CDR3 is 14 residues. The CDR3 DNA reads TGTGCCAGCAGCCTCGGCGGGACAGGTGGGGAGCAGTACTTC. Amino acid sequence: CASSLGGTGGEQYF.